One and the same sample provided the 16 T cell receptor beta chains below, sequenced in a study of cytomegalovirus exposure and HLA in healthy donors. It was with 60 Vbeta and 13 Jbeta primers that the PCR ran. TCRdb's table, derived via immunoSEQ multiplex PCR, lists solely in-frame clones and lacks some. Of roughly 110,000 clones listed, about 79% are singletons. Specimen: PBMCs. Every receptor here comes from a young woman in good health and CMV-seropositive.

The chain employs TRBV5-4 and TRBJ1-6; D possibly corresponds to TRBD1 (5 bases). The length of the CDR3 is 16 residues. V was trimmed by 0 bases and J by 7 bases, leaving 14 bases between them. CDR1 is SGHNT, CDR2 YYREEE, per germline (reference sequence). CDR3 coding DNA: TGTGCCAGCAGCTTGGGGGAGGGACGGTGGAATTCACCCCTCCACTTT. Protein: CASSLGEGRWNSPLHF.

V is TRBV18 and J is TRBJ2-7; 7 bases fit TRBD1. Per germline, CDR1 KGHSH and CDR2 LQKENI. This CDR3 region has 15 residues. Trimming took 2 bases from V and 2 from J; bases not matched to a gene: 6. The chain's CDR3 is CASSPKQGLTYEQYF. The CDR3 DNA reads TGTGCCAGCTCACCAAAACAGGGGCTAACCTACGAGCAGTACTTC. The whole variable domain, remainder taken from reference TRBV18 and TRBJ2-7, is NAGVMQNPRHLVRRRGQEARLRCSPMKGHSHVYWYRQLPEEGLKFMVYLQKENIIDESGMPKERFSAEFPKEGPSILRIQQVVRGDSAAYFCASSPKQGLTYEQYFGPGTRLTVT.

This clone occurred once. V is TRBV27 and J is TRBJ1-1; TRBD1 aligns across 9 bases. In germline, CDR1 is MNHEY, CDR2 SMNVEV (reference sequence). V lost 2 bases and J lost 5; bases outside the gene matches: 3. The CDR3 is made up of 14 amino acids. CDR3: CASSLKGQGTEAFF. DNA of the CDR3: TGTGCCAGCAGTTTAAAGGGACAGGGAACTGAAGCTTTCTTT.

The CDR3 is CAISPRDSSYEQYF. The CDR3 DNA follows: TGTGCCATCAGTCCCCGGGACAGCTCCTACGAGCAGTACTTC. The chain uses TRBV10-3 and TRBJ2-7; 7 nucleotides match TRBD1. Per the germline V gene, CDR1 is ENHRY and CDR2 is SYGVKD. The CDR3 has 14 residues. Unmatched junction bases numbered 4, after V lost 5 bases and J lost 0 bases.

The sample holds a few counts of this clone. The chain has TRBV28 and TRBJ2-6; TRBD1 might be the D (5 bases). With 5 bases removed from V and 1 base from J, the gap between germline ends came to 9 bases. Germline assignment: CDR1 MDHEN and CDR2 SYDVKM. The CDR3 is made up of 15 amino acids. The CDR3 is CASSRAGSGANVLTF. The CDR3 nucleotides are TGTGCCAGCAGTCGAGCAGGGTCTGGGGCCAACGTCCTGACTTTC.

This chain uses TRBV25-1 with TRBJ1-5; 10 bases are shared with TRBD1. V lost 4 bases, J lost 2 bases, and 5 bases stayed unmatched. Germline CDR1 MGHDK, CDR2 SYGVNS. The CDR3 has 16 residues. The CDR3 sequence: CASSAQGTGGNQPQHF. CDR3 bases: TGTGCCAGCAGTGCCCAGGGGACAGGGGGCAATCAGCCCCAGCATTTT.

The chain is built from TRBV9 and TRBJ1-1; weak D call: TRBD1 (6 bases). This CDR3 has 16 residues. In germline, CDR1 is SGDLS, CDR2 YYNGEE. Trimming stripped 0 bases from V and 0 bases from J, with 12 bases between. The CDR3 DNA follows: TGTGCCAGCAGCGTAGCCTGGGGGGGCCTGAACACTGAAGCTTTCTTT. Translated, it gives CASSVAWGGLNTEAFF.

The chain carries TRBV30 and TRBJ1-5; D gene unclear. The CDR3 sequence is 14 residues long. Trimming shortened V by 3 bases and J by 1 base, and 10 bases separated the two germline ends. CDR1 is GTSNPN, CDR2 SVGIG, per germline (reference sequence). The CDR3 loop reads CAWSRVWSNQPQHF. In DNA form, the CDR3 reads TGTGCCTGGAGCCGGGTCTGGAGCAATCAGCCCCAGCATTTT.

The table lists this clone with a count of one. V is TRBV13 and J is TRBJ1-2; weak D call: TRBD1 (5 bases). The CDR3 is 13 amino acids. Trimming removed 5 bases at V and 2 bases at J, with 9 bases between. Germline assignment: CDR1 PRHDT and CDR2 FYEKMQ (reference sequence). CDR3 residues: CASSPRGNYGYTF. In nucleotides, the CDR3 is TGTGCCAGCAGCCCCCGGGGGAACTATGGCTACACCTTC. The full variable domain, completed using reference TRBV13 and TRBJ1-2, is AAGVIQSPRHLIKEKRETATLKCYPIPRHDTVYWYQQGPGQDPQFLISFYEKMQSDKGSIPDRFSAQQFSDYHSELNMSSLELGDSALYFCASSPRGNYGYTFGSGTRLTVV.

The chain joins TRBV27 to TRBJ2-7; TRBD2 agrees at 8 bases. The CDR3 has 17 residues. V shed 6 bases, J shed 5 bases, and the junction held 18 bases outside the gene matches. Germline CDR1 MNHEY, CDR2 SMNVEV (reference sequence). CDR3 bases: TGTGCCAGCAGAACTAAAGCGGGAGACGGTCTGGGCGACGAGCAGTACTTC. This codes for CASRTKAGDGLGDEQYF.

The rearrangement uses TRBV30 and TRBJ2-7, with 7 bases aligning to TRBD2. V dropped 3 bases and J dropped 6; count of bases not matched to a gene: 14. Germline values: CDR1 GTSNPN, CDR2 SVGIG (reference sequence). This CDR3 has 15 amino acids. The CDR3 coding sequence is TGTGCCTGGAGCCCATGGGGGGAGCGGGGAGTCGAGCAGTACTTC. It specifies CAWSPWGERGVEQYF. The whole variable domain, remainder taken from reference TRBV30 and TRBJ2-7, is SQTIHQWPATLVQPVGSPLSLECTVEGTSNPNLYWYRQAAGRGLQLLFYSVGIGQISSEVPQNLSASRPQDRQFILSSKKLLLSDSGFYLCAWSPWGERGVEQYFGPGTRLTVT.

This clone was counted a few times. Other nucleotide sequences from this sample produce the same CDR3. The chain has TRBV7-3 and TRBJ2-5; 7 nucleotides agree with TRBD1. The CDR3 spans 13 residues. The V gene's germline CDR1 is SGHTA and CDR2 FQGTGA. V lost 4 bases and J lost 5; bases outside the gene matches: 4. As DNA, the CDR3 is TGTGCCAGCAGCTACAGGGGCGGGGAGACCCAGTACTTC. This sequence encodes CASSYRGGETQYF.

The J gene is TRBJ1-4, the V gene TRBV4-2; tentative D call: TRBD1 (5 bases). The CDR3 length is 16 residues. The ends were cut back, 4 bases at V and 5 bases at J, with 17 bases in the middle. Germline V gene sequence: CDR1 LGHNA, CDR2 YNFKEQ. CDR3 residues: CASSLAGGVGNEKLFF. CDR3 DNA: TGTGCCAGCAGCCTCGCTGGGGGGGTCGGAAATGAAAAACTGTTTTTT.

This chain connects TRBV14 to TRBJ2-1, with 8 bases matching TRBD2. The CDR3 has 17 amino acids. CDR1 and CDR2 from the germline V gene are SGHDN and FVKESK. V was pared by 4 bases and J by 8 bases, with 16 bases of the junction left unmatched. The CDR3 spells CASSPPPGAGAWHEQFF. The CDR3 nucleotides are TGTGCCAGCAGCCCTCCCCCTGGAGCGGGAGCTTGGCATGAGCAGTTCTTC.

CDR3 loop: CAWRGTSAYNEQFF. The CDR3 DNA reads as TGTGCCTGGAGAGGGACTAGCGCGTACAATGAGCAGTTCTTC. V gene TRBV30 combines with J gene TRBJ2-1; TRBD2 matches at 10 bases. Germline-derived CDR1 and CDR2 are GTSNPN and SVGIG (reference sequence). The CDR3 covers 14 residues. The V and J ends lost 3 bases and 4 bases, in that order; junction bases with no gene match: 3.

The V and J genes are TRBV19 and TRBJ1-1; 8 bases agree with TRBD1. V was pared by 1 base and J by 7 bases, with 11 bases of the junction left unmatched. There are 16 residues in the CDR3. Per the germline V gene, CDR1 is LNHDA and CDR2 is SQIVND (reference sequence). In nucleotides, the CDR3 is TGTGCCAGTAGTATAGGCAGGGGGCTGCGAGGGAATGAAGCTTTCTTT. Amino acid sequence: CASSIGRGLRGNEAFF.